This entry lists 25 T cell receptor beta chains sequenced from one sample in a study of shared clonotypes between healthy human individuals. Repertoires were generated with immunoSEQ multiplex PCR, while TCRdb's copy carries only in-frame clones and drops some. The repertoire consists of some 1 million clones, with 65% to 80% occurring once and the leading ten covering 1.4% to 1.5%. Source material: memory CD4+ T cells sorted from blood. Subset described: CD45RA-negative fraction. These receptors were collected from a man aged 18 to 30 in good health.

V is TRBV28 and J is TRBJ1-2; TRBD1 matches at 11 bases. With 7 bases clipped from V and 8 bases from J, the junction kept 6 bases outside the gene matches. The CDR3 loop spans 13 amino acids. Germline CDR1 MDHEN, CDR2 SYDVKM. CDR3 nucleotide sequence: TGTGCCAGCATCGGACAGGGGGCAAGGGGCTACACCTTC. Amino acids: CASIGQGARGYTF.

Regarding this clone: A read error may produce the germline difference seen at one junction end. This rearrangement joins TRBV7-7 to TRBJ2-7; D gene unclear. The CDR3 contains 15 residues. CDR1 is SSHAT, CDR2 FNYEAQ, per germline (reference sequence). The CDR3 spells CASSPLLGSTYEQYF. The DNA for the CDR3 is TGTGCTAGCAGCCCACTCCTCGGGTCTACATACGAGCAGTACTTC.

The CDR3: CASSIPASGTYEQFF. The CDR3 DNA follows: TGTGCCAGTAGTATACCGGCTAGCGGGACCTATGAGCAGTTCTTC. The chain uses TRBV19 and TRBJ2-1; TRBD2 matches at 9 bases. Germline V gene sequence: CDR1 LNHDA, CDR2 SQIVND (reference sequence). J gave up 8 bases and V 2 bases, and 7 bases lay outside the gene matches. This CDR3 is built from 15 residues.

This clone was counted only a few times. The CDR3 region is CASSQDRTSGSLLAGDEQFF. The DNA of the CDR3 is TGCGCCAGCAGCCAAGATAGGACTAGCGGGAGCTTATTAGCTGGCGATGAGCAGTTCTTC. The V and J genes are TRBV4-1 and TRBJ2-1, with TRBD2 identical over 13 bases. The CDR3 has 20 amino acids. The trim removed 0 bases at V and 8 bases at J, leaving 16 bases unmatched. Germline CDR1 reads MGHRA; CDR2 reads YSYEKL.

The chain carries TRBV2 and TRBJ2-5, with D hard to call. Germline V gene data show CDR1 as SNHLY and CDR2 as FYNNEI. The CDR3 contains 12 residues. Trimming left V 8 bases short and J 1 base short, with 8 bases between. CDR3 in DNA: TGTGCCAGCTGTTGGGGCCAAGAGACCCAGTACTTC. As protein: CASCWGQETQYF.

The chain carries TRBV7-9 and TRBJ1-2; TRBD1 matches 11 bases. The length of the CDR3 is 14 residues. V shed 4 bases and J 7 bases; nucleotides not matched to a gene: 5. The germline gives CDR1 SEHNR, CDR2 FQNEAQ (reference sequence). CDR3 nucleotides: TGTGCCAGCAGCTCGGACAGGGGGCTTCTTGGCTACACCTTC. Encoded protein: CASSSDRGLLGYTF.

V and J are TRBV27 and TRBJ2-5; D is tentatively TRBD1 or TRBD2 (6 bases each). Trimming shortened V by 4 bases and J by 3 bases, and 15 bases separated the two germline ends. Germline loops: CDR1 MNHEY, CDR2 SMNVEV (reference sequence). This CDR3 comprises 15 residues. CDR3 residues: CASSSLAGHKETQYF. The CDR3 bases are TGTGCCAGCAGTTCTTTGGCGGGACACAAAGAGACCCAGTACTTC.

The chain has TRBV7-8 and TRBJ2-3; D gene ambiguous. CDR1 and CDR2 from the germline V gene are SGHVS and FQNEAQ. V was pared by 1 base and J by 6 bases, with 14 bases between. The CDR3 runs 15 residues. This CDR3 reads CASSLEAYATDTQYF. The CDR3 nucleotides are TGTGCCAGCAGCTTAGAGGCCTACGCTACTGATACGCAGTATTTT.

Regarding this clone: This CDR3 is also generated by other DNA sequences in the sample. This chain uses TRBV5-1 with TRBJ2-2, with unresolved D. The CDR3 runs to 15 residues. V gave up 0 bases and J gave up 1 base, with 7 bases separating them. The germline CDR1 and CDR2 sequences are SGHRS and YFSETQ. The CDR3 reads CASSLDGRNTGELFF. The CDR3 coding sequence is TGCGCCAGCAGCTTGGATGGAAGGAACACCGGGGAGCTGTTTTTT.

The chain recombines TRBV15 with TRBJ1-1; D is undetermined. The CDR3 is 14 residues long. The V end was cut by 1 base, the J end by 1 base, with 7 bases between. Germline CDR1 is LNHNV and CDR2 is YYDKDF (reference sequence). This CDR3 is CATSRVWGNTEAFF. Written as DNA, the CDR3 is TGTGCCACCAGCAGAGTCTGGGGGAACACTGAAGCTTTCTTT.

The count of this clone is one. V and J are TRBV13 and TRBJ1-1; a weak D match, TRBD1 (5 bases). This CDR3 has 17 amino acids. V dropped 1 base and J dropped 0 bases, with 15 bases sitting between them. Germline CDR1 PRHDT, CDR2 FYEKMQ (reference sequence). The CDR3 DNA reads TGTGCCAGCAGCTTAGCCGCAGGGAATCGGATGAACACTGAAGCTTTCTTT. Translated: CASSLAAGNRMNTEAFF.

V gene TRBV6-1 combines with J gene TRBJ1-2, with 7 bases aligning to TRBD1. Per the germline V gene, CDR1 is MNHNS and CDR2 is SASEGT. This CDR3 contains 14 residues. The ends lost 6 bases at V and 4 bases at J; junction bases unmatched: 8. The CDR3 protein is CASSQQGWSYGYTF. DNA for the CDR3: TGTGCCAGCAGCCAACAGGGGTGGTCCTATGGCTACACCTTC.

The chain's CDR3 is CASSGVVPQETQYF. DNA for the CDR3: TGTGCCAGCAGTGGGGTGGTACCGCAAGAGACCCAGTACTTC. This chain links TRBV6-1 with TRBJ2-5; D is uncertain. CDR3 length: 14 residues. V lost 4 bases and J 2 bases, leaving 11 bases between the germline ends. Germline assignment: CDR1 MNHNS and CDR2 SASEGT.

The chain is built from TRBV28 and TRBJ1-2; 7 nucleotides line up with TRBD1. The length of the CDR3 is 13 residues. The V gene's germline CDR1 is MDHEN and CDR2 SYDVKM. Trimming at V came to 7 bases and at J to 6 bases, leaving 8 bases not matched to a gene. The CDR3 sequence is CASTPTGFNGYTF. The CDR3 nucleotides are TGTGCCAGCACCCCGACAGGGTTTAATGGCTACACCTTC.

This clone was seen only once. The chain joins TRBV2 to TRBJ2-7; 11 nucleotides line up with TRBD1. The germline V gene has CDR1 SNHLY and CDR2 FYNNEI. Trimming took 6 bases from V and 4 from J; bases not matched to a gene: 8. This CDR3 contains 15 residues. The CDR3 reads CASRAYGTGGYEQYF. Written as DNA, the CDR3 is TGTGCCAGCAGGGCCTACGGGACAGGGGGATACGAGCAGTACTTC.

This clone has just a few counts. The V and J genes are TRBV5-1 and TRBJ2-3; 13 nucleotides agree with TRBD2. Germline V gene sequence: CDR1 SGHRS, CDR2 YFSETQ. Trimming cost V 4 bases and J 4 bases; bases outside gene matches: 9. This CDR3 has 17 amino acids. The CDR3 is CASSAQTSGRPADTQYF. The CDR3, as DNA: TGCGCCAGCAGCGCCCAGACTAGCGGGAGGCCCGCAGATACGCAGTATTTT.

This clone has a handful of counts. J is TRBJ2-7 and V is TRBV2, with D hard to call. Trimming left V 4 bases short and J 6 bases short, with 7 bases between. This CDR3 region has 11 residues. Germline CDR1 is SNHLY and CDR2 is FYNNEI. The CDR3 loop is CASSVQVEQYF. CDR3 sequence (DNA): TGTGCCAGCAGTGTCCAAGTCGAGCAGTACTTC.

This rearrangement joins TRBV2 to TRBJ1-3; D not certain. V was cut by 8 bases and J by 0 bases, with 8 bases left in between. Germline V CDR1 and CDR2: SNHLY, FYNNEI. The CDR3 length is 13 residues. CDR3 region: CASRVYSGNTIYF. The CDR3 bases are TGTGCCAGCCGAGTCTACTCTGGAAACACCATATATTTT.

The V and J genes are TRBV5-1 and TRBJ1-2; D is uncertain. Trimming took off 0 bases at V and 1 base at J, with 7 bases between the two ends. The CDR3 runs to 14 residues. CDR1 SGHRS and CDR2 YFSETQ come from the germline V gene. CDR3 region: CASSLDSFNYGYTF. For the CDR3, the DNA is TGCGCCAGCAGCTTGGACTCCTTTAACTATGGCTACACCTTC.

This sequence joins TRBV15 and TRBJ2-2, with D uncertain. The CDR3 consists of 15 residues. Germline V gene data show CDR1 as LNHNV and CDR2 as YYDKDF (reference sequence). Trimming shortened V by 4 bases and J by 5 bases, and 14 bases separated the two germline ends. The DNA of the CDR3 is TGTGCCACCAGCACCCGGGCTACGGTGACCGGGGAGCTGTTTTTT. This sequence encodes CATSTRATVTGELFF.

The chain links TRBV7-3 to TRBJ2-2; 7 bases line up with TRBD2. This CDR3 contains 15 residues. The V gene's germline CDR1 is SGHTA and CDR2 FQGTGA. The junction had 1 base not matched to a gene; V was cut back by 2 bases and J by 1 base. CDR3 protein: CASSLGGGNTGELFF. The CDR3 DNA sequence: TGTGCCAGCAGCTTAGGCGGGGGGAACACCGGGGAGCTGTTTTTT.

This clone was picked up a small number of times. The V call is TRBV5-4, the J call TRBJ2-5; 9 bases line up with TRBD2. The CDR3 has 16 amino acids. Germline-derived CDR1 and CDR2 are SGHNT and YYREEE (reference sequence). V dropped 0 bases and J dropped 5; count of bases not matched to a gene: 8. The CDR3 DNA sequence: TGTGCCAGCAGCTTGGGGCGGGGACTAGCAGGGGAGACCCAGTACTTC. Encoded protein: CASSLGRGLAGETQYF.

This clone has more than one count but fewer than ten. V gene TRBV7-9 combines with J gene TRBJ1-2; D is perhaps TRBD1 (5 bases). CDR1 and CDR2 (germline): SEHNR, FQNEAQ (reference sequence). V lost 4 bases and J lost 4, with 10 bases in between. CDR3 length: 13 amino acids. The chain's CDR3 is CASSSRAVYGYTF. CDR3 coding DNA: TGTGCCAGCAGCTCCAGGGCAGTCTATGGCTACACCTTC.

The rearrangement links TRBV15 to TRBJ1-2; D may be TRBD1 (5 bases). The germline V gene has CDR1 LNHNV and CDR2 YYDKDF (reference sequence). V dropped 0 bases and J dropped 11 bases, with 13 bases sitting between them. The CDR3 is made up of 13 amino acids. CDR3 sequence reads: CATSRDRTPSYTF. CDR3 nucleotide sequence: TGTGCCACCAGCAGAGATCGGACACCTAGTTACACCTTC. Full variable domain (outside the CDR3, taken from reference TRBV15 and TRBJ1-2): DAMVIQNPRYQVTQFGKPVTLSCSQTLNHNVMYWYQQKSSQAPKLLFHYYDKDFNNEADTPDNFQSRRPNTSFCFLDIRSPGLGDTAMYLCATSRDRTPSYTFGSGTRLTVV.

V and J are TRBV20-1 and TRBJ1-2; no definite D call. The CDR3 runs to 11 residues. V was trimmed by 5 bases and J by 8 bases, leaving 12 bases between them. Germline-derived CDR1 and CDR2 are DFQATT and SNEGSKA (reference sequence). The CDR3 loop reads CSAAGRGGYTF. CDR3 nucleotide sequence: TGCAGTGCTGCCGGACGCGGGGGCTACACCTTC.